This is a list of T cell receptor beta chains from one sample in a study of T cells after yellow fever vaccination. TCRdb re-derived calls from the 5' RACE reads in MiXCR, one entry per CDR3 protein. The sample contains 500,000 to 650,000 distinct CDR3 sequences, roughly 13% of which appear only once. The input for sequencing was PBMCs, taken on the day of the yellow fever booster vaccination. The receptors originated from a man between 25 and 39 years old who received the YFV17D yellow fever vaccine. The CDR3 runs from the conserved cysteine through the conserved F or W. Each record gives: CDR3 protein, CDR3 DNA, J gene, clone size, V gene, D gene. D genes are given only for firm matches. Rows give clone size only sometimes, using once, few, many, or a class for an expanded clone.

cdr3_aa: CASSIPSGSTDTQYF
cdr3_nt: TGTGCCAGCAGCATACCTAGCGGGAGTACCGATACGCAGTATTTT
j_call: TRBJ2-3
clone_size: many
v_call: TRBV7-9
d_call: TRBD2

cdr3_aa: CASTKPGRGAEQFF
cdr3_nt: TGTGCCAGCACCAAACCGGGAAGGGGGGCTGAGCAGTTCTTC
j_call: TRBJ2-1
clone_size: few
v_call: TRBV7-2
d_call: NA

cdr3_aa: CASSQDRVVLGEQYF
cdr3_nt: TGCGCCAGCAGCCAAGACCGGGTCGTACTGGGAGAGCAGTACTTC
j_call: TRBJ2-7
clone_size: few
v_call: TRBV4-3
d_call: NA

cdr3_aa: CAISETARKDEQFF
cdr3_nt: TGTGCCATCAGTGAGACCGCCCGGAAGGATGAGCAGTTCTTC
j_call: TRBJ2-1
clone_size: NA
v_call: TRBV10-3
d_call: NA

cdr3_aa: CATSRDTRGGILF
cdr3_nt: TGTGCCACCAGCAGAGATACCCGGGGTGGTATTTTATTC
j_call: TRBJ2-4
clone_size: few
v_call: TRBV15
d_call: NA

cdr3_aa: CSAKVNRDPQYF
cdr3_nt: TGCAGCGCTAAGGTAAACAGGGATCCGCAGTACTTC
j_call: TRBJ2-7
clone_size: few
v_call: TRBV29-1
d_call: NA

cdr3_aa: CASGPPFEQYF
cdr3_nt: TGTGCCAGCGGCCCTCCTTTCGAGCAGTACTTC
j_call: TRBJ2-7
clone_size: few
v_call: TRBV28
d_call: NA

cdr3_aa: CASKGGDYSYNEQFF
cdr3_nt: TGTGCCAGCAAAGGGGGGGACTACTCCTACAATGAGCAGTTCTTC
j_call: TRBJ2-1
clone_size: few
v_call: TRBV27
d_call: NA

cdr3_aa: CASSLGPRNYEQYF
cdr3_nt: TGTGCCAGCAGTTTGGGGCCCAGAAACTACGAGCAGTACTTC
j_call: TRBJ2-7
clone_size: NA
v_call: TRBV12-3/TRBV12-4
d_call: NA

cdr3_aa: CCARDHTAYLDTQYF
cdr3_nt: TGCTGTGCTAGAGATCATACAGCTTACCTAGATACGCAGTATTTT
j_call: TRBJ2-3
clone_size: NA
v_call: TRBV20-1
d_call: NA

cdr3_aa: CSASDIEAFF
cdr3_nt: TGCAGCGCCTCTGACATTGAAGCTTTCTTT
j_call: TRBJ1-1
clone_size: few
v_call: TRBV29-1
d_call: NA

cdr3_aa: CASSITRVRETQYF
cdr3_nt: TGTGCCAGCAGTATAACTCGGGTACGGGAGACCCAGTACTTC
j_call: TRBJ2-5
clone_size: NA
v_call: TRBV28
d_call: NA

cdr3_aa: CASSTGTGRSYEQYF
cdr3_nt: TGTGCCAGTAGTACCGGGACAGGGAGGTCGTACGAGCAGTACTTC
j_call: TRBJ2-7
clone_size: few
v_call: TRBV19
d_call: TRBD1

cdr3_aa: CASSWASGTTDTQYF
cdr3_nt: TGTGCCAGCAGCTGGGCTAGCGGTACCACAGATACGCAGTATTTT
j_call: TRBJ2-3
clone_size: few
v_call: TRBV7-3
d_call: TRBD2

cdr3_aa: CAISFIGFDNEQFF
cdr3_nt: TGTGCCATCAGTTTTATCGGGTTCGACAATGAGCAGTTCTTC
j_call: TRBJ2-1
clone_size: few
v_call: TRBV10-3
d_call: NA

cdr3_aa: CAWRRFQADEQFF
cdr3_nt: TGTGCCTGGAGGCGATTCCAGGCGGATGAGCAGTTCTTC
j_call: TRBJ2-1
clone_size: NA
v_call: TRBV30
d_call: NA

cdr3_aa: CSARDNHGPYEQYF
cdr3_nt: TGCAGTGCTAGAGATAATCACGGACCCTACGAGCAGTACTTC
j_call: TRBJ2-7
clone_size: NA
v_call: TRBV20-1
d_call: NA

cdr3_aa: CASSFTERGGLFF
cdr3_nt: TGTGCCAGCAGCTTTACTGAGCGGGGAGGTCTGTTCTTC
j_call: TRBJ2-1
clone_size: NA
v_call: TRBV5-6
d_call: TRBD2

cdr3_aa: CASSLGTGTSGIKYF
cdr3_nt: TGTGCCAGCAGCTTAGGGACAGGGACTAGCGGGATTAAGTACTTC
j_call: TRBJ2-4
clone_size: NA
v_call: TRBV7-9
d_call: TRBD2

cdr3_aa: CASSQEEGANTGELFF
cdr3_nt: TGCGCCAGCAGCCAAGAAGAGGGTGCGAACACCGGGGAGCTGTTTTTT
j_call: TRBJ2-2
clone_size: few
v_call: TRBV4-3
d_call: NA

cdr3_aa: CASSPGQGSGNTIYF
cdr3_nt: TGTGCCAGTAGTCCCGGACAGGGGAGTGGAAACACCATATATTTT
j_call: TRBJ1-3
clone_size: few
v_call: TRBV19
d_call: TRBD1

cdr3_aa: CASRESDTQYF
cdr3_nt: TGTGCCAGCAGAGAGTCAGATACGCAGTATTTT
j_call: TRBJ2-3
clone_size: few
v_call: TRBV12-3/TRBV12-4
d_call: NA

cdr3_aa: CSVGDLLAGAGEQYF
cdr3_nt: TGCAGCGTTGGGGATCTCCTAGCGGGAGCGGGCGAGCAGTACTTC
j_call: TRBJ2-7
clone_size: few
v_call: TRBV29-1
d_call: TRBD2

cdr3_aa: CASRLQGGEQYF
cdr3_nt: TGTGCCAGCAGGTTACAGGGGGGCGAGCAGTACTTC
j_call: TRBJ2-7
clone_size: NA
v_call: TRBV5-5
d_call: TRBD1

cdr3_aa: CASSPLGPGQYEQYF
cdr3_nt: TGCGCCAGCAGCCCCTTGGGCCCCGGGCAATACGAGCAGTACTTC
j_call: TRBJ2-7
clone_size: NA
v_call: TRBV5-1
d_call: NA

cdr3_aa: CASSIQGNGYEQYF
cdr3_nt: TGTGCCAGCAGCATACAGGGTAATGGCTACGAGCAGTACTTC
j_call: TRBJ2-7
clone_size: NA
v_call: TRBV3-1
d_call: NA

cdr3_aa: CSARGHTALLEQFF
cdr3_nt: TGCAGTGCTAGGGGCCACACGGCTCTGCTTGAGCAGTTCTTC
j_call: TRBJ2-1
clone_size: NA
v_call: TRBV20-1
d_call: NA

cdr3_aa: CASSLEVLAGVNEQFF
cdr3_nt: TGTGCCAGCAGCTTAGAGGTACTAGCGGGAGTGAATGAGCAGTTCTTC
j_call: TRBJ2-1
clone_size: NA
v_call: TRBV7-2
d_call: TRBD2

cdr3_aa: CASSVGAGLSYEQYF
cdr3_nt: TGTGCCAGCAGCGTAGGAGCGGGTTTGTCCTACGAGCAGTACTTC
j_call: TRBJ2-7
clone_size: NA
v_call: TRBV9
d_call: NA

cdr3_aa: CASSRTGGSMVGYTF
cdr3_nt: TGTGCCAGCAGTAGGACAGGAGGGAGTATGGTTGGCTACACCTTC
j_call: TRBJ1-2
clone_size: few
v_call: TRBV6-1
d_call: TRBD1

cdr3_aa: CASSGGTYNEQFF
cdr3_nt: TGTGCCAGCAGTGGGGGGACCTACAATGAGCAGTTCTTC
j_call: TRBJ2-1
clone_size: many
v_call: TRBV25-1
d_call: NA

cdr3_aa: CSSLGAYEQYF
cdr3_nt: TGCAGTAGTCTAGGAGCCTACGAGCAGTACTTC
j_call: TRBJ2-7
clone_size: NA
v_call: TRBV20-1
d_call: NA

cdr3_aa: CASSQTLAGGQDIQYF
cdr3_nt: TGTGCCAGCAGCCAAACCCTAGCGGGAGGGCAGGACATTCAGTACTTC
j_call: TRBJ2-4
clone_size: NA
v_call: TRBV16
d_call: TRBD2

cdr3_aa: CASSPQGGGQAHEQYF
cdr3_nt: TGTGCCAGCTCACCACAGGGCGGGGGACAGGCCCACGAGCAGTACTTC
j_call: TRBJ2-7
clone_size: few
v_call: TRBV18
d_call: NA

cdr3_aa: CSARVGGTGGGYTF
cdr3_nt: TGCAGTGCTAGAGTCGGGGGGACAGGGGGTGGCTACACCTTC
j_call: TRBJ1-2
clone_size: few
v_call: TRBV20-1
d_call: TRBD1

cdr3_aa: CASSPSRDRGVHEQYF
cdr3_nt: TGTGCCAGCAGCCCGAGCCGGGACAGGGGCGTGCACGAGCAGTACTTC
j_call: TRBJ2-7
clone_size: few
v_call: TRBV5-8
d_call: TRBD1

cdr3_aa: CSARNTGRALSSYEQYF
cdr3_nt: TGCAGTGCTAGAAACACCGGCCGAGCTTTAAGCTCCTACGAGCAGTACTTC
j_call: TRBJ2-7
clone_size: NA
v_call: TRBV20-1
d_call: NA

cdr3_aa: CASSGEYGSYNEQFF
cdr3_nt: TGTGCCAGCAGCGGAGAGTATGGCTCCTACAATGAGCAGTTCTTC
j_call: TRBJ2-1
clone_size: NA
v_call: TRBV9
d_call: NA

cdr3_aa: CASRTGASNQPQHF
cdr3_nt: TGTGCCAGCCGTACAGGGGCGAGCAATCAGCCCCAGCATTTT
j_call: TRBJ1-5
clone_size: NA
v_call: TRBV18
d_call: TRBD1

cdr3_aa: CASSQEGPTEAFF
cdr3_nt: TGCGCCAGCAGCCAAGAAGGCCCGACTGAAGCTTTCTTT
j_call: TRBJ1-1
clone_size: few
v_call: TRBV4-3
d_call: NA

cdr3_aa: CASSRLGLDTQYF
cdr3_nt: TGTGCCAGCAGCCGACTAGGATTAGATACGCAGTATTTT
j_call: TRBJ2-3
clone_size: NA
v_call: TRBV11-2
d_call: NA

cdr3_aa: CASSTRDSRDREQYF
cdr3_nt: TGTGCCAGCAGCACCCGGGACTCCCGTGACAGGGAGCAGTACTTC
j_call: TRBJ2-7
clone_size: few
v_call: TRBV7-2
d_call: NA

cdr3_aa: CSAATGTGARGELFF
cdr3_nt: TGCAGTGCTGCGACCGGGACAGGGGCCCGCGGGGAGCTGTTTTTT
j_call: TRBJ2-2
clone_size: few
v_call: TRBV20-1
d_call: TRBD1

cdr3_aa: CASTSGRIRNEQFF
cdr3_nt: TGTGCCAGCACTAGCGGGAGAATCCGCAATGAGCAGTTCTTC
j_call: TRBJ2-1
clone_size: NA
v_call: TRBV28
d_call: TRBD2

cdr3_aa: CSVGKLDRDKQYF
cdr3_nt: TGCAGCGTTGGGAAACTGGACAGGGATAAGCAGTACTTC
j_call: TRBJ2-7
clone_size: many
v_call: TRBV29-1
d_call: TRBD1

cdr3_aa: CASSRSPLSGNTIYF
cdr3_nt: TGTGCCAGCAGCCGCTCCCCCCTCTCTGGAAACACCATATATTTT
j_call: TRBJ1-3
clone_size: few
v_call: TRBV7-2
d_call: NA

cdr3_aa: CASSLWPGADTQYF
cdr3_nt: TGTGCCAGCAGCTTGTGGCCGGGAGCAGATACGCAGTATTTT
j_call: TRBJ2-3
clone_size: few
v_call: TRBV5-6
d_call: NA

cdr3_aa: CASSGQAVSGNTIYF
cdr3_nt: TGTGCCAGTAGTGGTCAAGCCGTCTCTGGAAACACCATATATTTT
j_call: TRBJ1-3
clone_size: few
v_call: TRBV19
d_call: NA

cdr3_aa: CASSYGRLDTQYF
cdr3_nt: TGTGCCAGCAGTTACGGGCGATTGGATACGCAGTATTTT
j_call: TRBJ2-3
clone_size: NA
v_call: TRBV6-5
d_call: NA

cdr3_aa: CASSLESLAYNEQFF
cdr3_nt: TGTGCCAGCAGCCTCGAATCTTTGGCCTACAATGAGCAGTTCTTC
j_call: TRBJ2-1
clone_size: NA
v_call: TRBV5-6
d_call: NA

cdr3_aa: CASSRGDRGYYNEQFF
cdr3_nt: TGTGCCAGCAGCCGAGGGGACAGAGGCTACTACAATGAGCAGTTCTTC
j_call: TRBJ2-1
clone_size: NA
v_call: TRBV7-9
d_call: TRBD1

cdr3_aa: CASEGESVERQFF
cdr3_nt: TGTGCCAGCGAAGGGGAGTCGGTAGAGAGGCAGTTCTTC
j_call: TRBJ2-1
clone_size: few
v_call: TRBV7-8
d_call: NA

cdr3_aa: CASSRAEDNEQFF
cdr3_nt: TGTGCCAGCAGTCGGGCGGAAGACAATGAGCAGTTCTTC
j_call: TRBJ2-1
clone_size: few
v_call: TRBV12-3/TRBV12-4
d_call: NA

cdr3_aa: CASSLAPGPVSGELFF
cdr3_nt: TGTGCCAGCAGCTTAGCTCCGGGCCCCGTGTCCGGGGAGCTGTTTTTT
j_call: TRBJ2-2
clone_size: NA
v_call: TRBV7-9
d_call: NA

cdr3_aa: CASIDRVGVSDGYTF
cdr3_nt: TGTGCCAGCATCGACAGGGTGGGTGTATCAGATGGCTACACCTTC
j_call: TRBJ1-2
clone_size: NA
v_call: TRBV5-5
d_call: TRBD1